The present entry profiles one TCR beta chain with its context. The data belong to a study of blood T cells in healthy people across ages. In germline, CDR1 is SGHTS, CDR2 YDEGEE. The V end was cut by 5 bases, the J end by 2 bases, with 11 bases between. This CDR3 spans 14 amino acids. It was with a sample-barcoded 5' primer and a J-beta primer mix that a second PCR of roughly 6 to 12 cycles was run. Each cDNA was tagged by a template-switch adaptor containing 12 random nucleotides. TCRdb passed the 5' RACE reads through MiXCR, listing each CDR3 protein once. The sample has 650,000 to 950,000 distinct CDR3 sequences; 40% to 50% are singletons.

The sequenced material came from blood. The J gene is TRBJ2-1, the V gene TRBV5-8, with unresolved D. The sequence derives from a man aged 55 to 69 in good health. CDR3 coding DNA: TGTGCCAGCAGTTCAGGTTCGGCCTACAATGAGCAGTTCTTC. This gives the protein CASSSGSAYNEQFF.